This note documents a single TCR beta chain sequence. This entry belongs to a study of identifying expanded T cells in peripheral blood. The protocol was immunoSEQ multiplex PCR, while the TCRdb copy is restricted to in-frame clones and leaves out a portion. The profile shows roughly 84,000 clones, around 90% of them singletons. This CDR3 spans 16 amino acids. V dropped 1 base and J dropped 9 bases, with 19 bases sitting between them. CDR1 is SGHAT, CDR2 FQNNGV, per germline. V is TRBV11-2 and J is TRBJ2-1, with D unresolved. The sample consisted of blood. The TCR was taken from a person aged 18-70 years in good health. The CDR3 bases are TGTGCCAGCAGCTTAGCAGGTACTATGGGTTTCAGTGAGCAGTTCTTC. It yields the protein CASSLAGTMGFSEQFF.